Below are 3 T cell receptor beta chains sequenced from a single sample in a study of blood T cell repertoires in COVID-19. Some clones are missing from TCRdb's copy, which holds only in-frame ones; the method was immunoSEQ multiplex PCR. The data contain 25,000 to 35,000 clones, 85% to 95% of them singletons. The sequencing sample was made of peripheral blood. These receptors were collected from an older woman with COVID-19, enrolled during active disease.

V gene TRBV5-4 combines with J gene TRBJ2-1, with D unclear. The ends were cut back, 3 bases at V and 9 bases at J, with 10 bases in the middle. This CDR3 is built from 12 residues. Germline CDR1 and CDR2: SGHNT and YYREEE (reference sequence). The CDR3 loop reads CASSYDSFEQFF. CDR3 bases: TGTGCCAGCAGCTACGACTCGTTTGAGCAGTTCTTC.

This clone was seen a single time. J is TRBJ1-1 and V is TRBV3-1 (or the pseudogene TRBV3-2); D is ambiguous. The CDR3 is 14 amino acids. CDR1 is LGHDT, CDR2 YNNKEL, per germline (reference sequence). V lost 0 bases and J 11 bases, leaving 16 bases between the germline ends. The CDR3 DNA is TGTGCCAGCAGCCAAGAGGCAGGCGCTCCCGGCGCTTTCTTT. This codes for CASSQEAGAPGAFF.

This chain uses TRBV7-2 with TRBJ1-4; perhaps TRBD1 as D (6 bases). V shed 6 bases and J shed 2 bases, with 16 bases lying between them. This CDR3 has 16 amino acids. Per the germline V gene, CDR1 is SGHTA and CDR2 is FQGNSA. The CDR3 spells CASRTGILSTNEKLFF. The CDR3, as DNA: TGTGCCAGCAGAACAGGGATACTATCCACTAATGAAAAACTGTTTTTT. The whole variable domain, filled in from reference TRBV7-2 and TRBJ1-4, reads GAGVSQSPSNKVTEKGKDVELRCDPISGHTALYWYRQSLGQGLEFLIYFQGNSAPDKSGLPSDRFSAERTGGSVSTLTIQRTQQEDSAVYLCASRTGILSTNEKLFFGSGTQLSVL.